Each of the 14 T cell receptor beta chains below was sequenced from the same sample in a study of cytomegalovirus exposure and HLA in healthy donors. The PCR ran on 60 Vbeta and 13 Jbeta primers. Repertoires were generated with immunoSEQ multiplex PCR, while TCRdb's copy carries only in-frame clones and drops some. With more than 40,000 clones in the sample, the ten largest clones hold more than 2%. Sample: PBMCs. These receptors were obtained from a woman aged 35 to 49 in good health and CMV-seronegative.

The V gene is TRBV10-3, the J gene TRBJ2-1; D gene ambiguous. CDR3 length: 14 amino acids. Germline loops: CDR1 ENHRY, CDR2 SYGVKD. The V end lost 2 bases, the J end lost 8 bases, and 13 bases lay between the germline ends. The CDR3 DNA is TGTGCCATCAGTGAGGGTTCGAAGCAGGATGAGCAGTTCTTC. Protein: CAISEGSKQDEQFF.

This chain connects TRBV18 to TRBJ1-2, with a tentative D call TRBD1 (6 bases). Germline V CDR1 and CDR2: KGHSH, LQKENI. The ends were cut back, 4 bases at V and 6 bases at J, with 12 bases in the middle. This CDR3 is built from 13 residues. The CDR3 bases are TGTGCCAGCTCACAGGGGGTTAGAGATGGCTACACCTTC. This sequence encodes CASSQGVRDGYTF.

The chain joins TRBV7-6 to TRBJ1-2; D unresolved. Germline CDR1 reads SGHVS; CDR2 reads FNYEAQ. V was clipped by 5 bases and J by 0 bases, with 22 bases between them. The CDR3 spans 18 residues. CDR3 amino acids: CASSHVARKMEANYGYTF. CDR3 nucleotides: TGTGCCAGCAGCCATGTGGCCAGGAAAATGGAAGCTAACTATGGCTACACCTTC.

The chain has TRBV29-1 and TRBJ2-3, with 9 positions matching TRBD2. This CDR3 contains 13 residues. Germline V gene sequence: CDR1 SQVTM, CDR2 ANQGSEA. The CDR3 is CSILLAGTDTQYF. The CDR3 DNA sequence: TGCTCAATACTGCTAGCGGGGACAGATACGCAGTATTTT.

The chain joins TRBV28 to TRBJ2-7, with 9 bases matching TRBD1. CDR3 length: 14 amino acids. Germline values: CDR1 MDHEN, CDR2 SYDVKM. V shed 7 bases, J shed 4 bases, and the junction held 8 bases outside the gene matches. The DNA for the CDR3 is TGTGCCAGCAACTTAGGGGACAGGGTTTACGAGCAGTACTTC. The encoded protein is CASNLGDRVYEQYF. Together with reference TRBV28 and TRBJ2-7, the CDR3 gives the full variable domain: DVKVTQSSRYLVKRTGEKVFLECVQDMDHENMFWYRQDPGLGLRLIYFSYDVKMKEKGDIPEGYSVSREKKERFSLILESASTNQTSMYLCASNLGDRVYEQYFGPGTRLTVT.

This chain uses TRBV5-1 with TRBJ2-5; 13 bases match TRBD2. This CDR3 has 15 amino acids. Per the germline V gene, CDR1 is SGHRS and CDR2 is YFSETQ. V lost 3 bases to trimming and J lost 5 bases; unmatched junction nucleotides: 4. In DNA form, the CDR3 reads TGCGCCAGCAGCTCACTAGCGGGGGGGCTGGAGACCCAGTACTTC. Its translation is CASSSLAGGLETQYF. Looking up the rest from reference TRBV5-1 and TRBJ2-5 gives the full variable domain: KAGVTQTPRYLIKTRGQQVTLSCSPISGHRSVSWYQQTPGQGLQFLFEYFSETQRNKGNFPGRFSGRQFSNSRSEMNVSTLELGDSALYLCASSSLAGGLETQYFGPGTRLLVL.

The chain uses TRBV4-3 and TRBJ2-7, with TRBD1 matching 9 bases. The CDR3 length is 15 residues. Germline V gene lookup returns CDR1 LGHNA and CDR2 YSLEER. With V trimmed by 3 bases and J by 7 bases, 10 bases remained unmatched. CDR3 DNA sequence: TGCGCCAGCAGCCATGCCGGGACAGGGCTAAGGGAGCAGTACTTC. Its translation is CASSHAGTGLREQYF.

V usage is TRBV6-1 and J usage is TRBJ1-1; weak D call: TRBD1 (5 bases). CDR1 is MNHNS and CDR2 is SASEGT in the germline V gene. The V gene lost 3 bases and the J gene lost 8 bases, with 10 bases spanning the gap. This CDR3 is 12 amino acids long. CDR3 sequence reads: CASSDWGGEAFF. The CDR3 nucleotides are TGTGCCAGCAGTGATTGGGGGGGGGAAGCTTTCTTT.

This rearrangement joins TRBV5-6 to TRBJ2-1, with 7 nucleotides matching TRBD2. The CDR3 runs to 14 residues. Trimming cost V 3 bases and J 1 base; bases outside gene matches: 1. CDR1 SGHDT and CDR2 YYEEEE come from the germline V gene. The CDR3 protein is CASSSAGSYNEQFF. CDR3 nucleotides: TGTGCCAGCAGCTCAGCGGGGTCCTACAATGAGCAGTTCTTC.

CDR3 protein: CASSLVPPGETQYF. The CDR3 DNA sequence: TGTGCCAGCAGCTTAGTGCCACCCGGGGAGACCCAGTACTTC. The chain carries TRBV7-9 and TRBJ2-5; D is ambiguous. Between the trimmed V and J ends, which lost 1 base and 5 bases, there was a span of 11 bases. This CDR3 is built from 14 residues. Germline values: CDR1 SEHNR, CDR2 FQNEAQ (reference sequence).

The V gene is TRBV5-1, the J gene TRBJ2-7, with D possibly being TRBD1 (6 bases). Germline assignment: CDR1 SGHRS and CDR2 YFSETQ. The germline V and J ends were trimmed by 7 bases and 3 bases, with 23 bases remaining between them. This CDR3 region has 16 residues. The CDR3 here is CASSSLGALRVYEQYF. The CDR3 nucleotides are TGCGCCAGCTCAAGCTTGGGGGCTCTACGCGTCTACGAGCAGTACTTC.

V and J are TRBV30 and TRBJ1-3; no definite D call. CDR3 length: 13 amino acids. Germline loops: CDR1 GTSNPN, CDR2 SVGIG (reference sequence). V lost 8 bases, J lost 0 bases, and 11 bases lay in between. CDR3 amino acids: CAADWSSGNTIYF. The CDR3 DNA follows: TGTGCCGCCGACTGGAGCTCTGGAAACACCATATATTTT.

The chain recombines TRBV4-2 with TRBJ2-7, with TRBD1 identical over 8 bases. This CDR3 has 14 amino acids. V trimming: 5 bases; J trimming: 0 bases; junction bases outside the gene matches: 3. Per germline, CDR1 LGHNA and CDR2 YNFKEQ. CDR3 coding DNA: TGTGCCAGCAGCAAGGACAGGGACTCCTACGAGCAGTACTTC. Residues: CASSKDRDSYEQYF.

The chain uses TRBV6-1 and TRBJ2-7; D not resolved. CDR1 is MNHNS, CDR2 SASEGT, per germline. The V and J ends lost 2 bases and 3 bases respectively, with 8 bases between them. There are 13 residues in the CDR3. The CDR3 reads CASSERQVYEQYF. The CDR3 nucleotides are TGTGCCAGCAGTGAAAGACAAGTCTACGAGCAGTACTTC.